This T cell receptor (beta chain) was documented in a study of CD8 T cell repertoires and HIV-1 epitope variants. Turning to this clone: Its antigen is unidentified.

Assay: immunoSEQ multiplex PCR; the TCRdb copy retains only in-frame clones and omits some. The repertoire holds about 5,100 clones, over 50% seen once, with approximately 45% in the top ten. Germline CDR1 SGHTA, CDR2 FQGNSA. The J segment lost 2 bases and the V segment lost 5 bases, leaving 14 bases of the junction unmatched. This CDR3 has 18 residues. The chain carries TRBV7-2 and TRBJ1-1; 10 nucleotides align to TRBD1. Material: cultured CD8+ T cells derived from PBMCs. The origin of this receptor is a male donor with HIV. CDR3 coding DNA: TGTGCCAGCAGCAATAAGCCCTTCCGGGACAGGGGAAACACTGAAGCTTTCTTT. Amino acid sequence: CASSNKPFRDRGNTEAFF.